These 18 T cell receptor beta chains came from one sample sequenced in a study of response to subunit inactivated influenza vaccine. TCRdb reprocessed the RT-PCR reads with MiXCR, giving one entry per CDR3 protein. This table has fewer than 600,000 distinct CDR3 sequences, more than 7% appearing once. The sample consisted of PBMCs from blood, taken about 23 months after vaccination. Every receptor here comes from a man between 50 and 75 years old who received an inactivated influenza vaccine.

The rearrangement joins TRBV4-3 to TRBJ1-1; D may be TRBD1 (6 bases). Germline V gives CDR1 LGHNA, CDR2 YSLEER. This CDR3 is built from 13 residues. The germline V and J ends were trimmed by 4 bases and 7 bases, with 13 bases remaining between them. CDR3 region: CASSRKQGYEAFF. The CDR3, as DNA: TGCGCCAGCAGCCGCAAACAGGGTTATGAAGCTTTCTTT.

This clonotype was counted between two and nine times. The CDR3 here is CASNGGGPRNEQFF. The CDR3 DNA follows: TGTGCCTCAAACGGGGGAGGGCCACGCAATGAGCAGTTCTTC. The chain combines TRBV30 with TRBJ2-1, with TRBD2 matching over 7 bases. The germline CDR1 and CDR2 sequences are GTSNPN and SVGIG (reference sequence). The CDR3 spans 14 residues. Trimming removed 7 bases from V and 6 bases from J; junction bases left unmatched: 12.

This clonotype has a handful of counts. The V and J genes are TRBV29-1 and TRBJ2-1; D tentatively reads TRBD1 or TRBD2 (7 bases each). Germline V gene sequence: CDR1 SQVTM, CDR2 ANQGSEA. This CDR3 contains 18 residues. V was pared by 0 bases and J by 3 bases, with 21 bases between. CDR3 sequence (DNA): TGCAGCGTTGAAGATGGGGCCGCGGGGGACAGCCTCTACAATGAGCAGTTCTTC. Amino acid sequence: CSVEDGAAGDSLYNEQFF.

There are many counts of this clonotype. The chain links TRBV9 to TRBJ2-7, with a weak D call TRBD1 (6 bases). CDR1 and CDR2 (germline): SGDLS, YYNGEE. Trimming left V 0 bases short and J 3 bases short, with 28 bases between. This CDR3 is built from 20 residues. Here the CDR3 DNA reads TGTGCCAGCAGCGTAGATATGATGGGGGCAGGGTTCTGGAACCTCTACGAGCAGTACTTC. Its translation is CASSVDMMGAGFWNLYEQYF.

The table lists this clonotype with many counts. The chain has TRBV5-6 and TRBJ2-1; 7 nucleotides line up with TRBD1. CDR1 is SGHDT, CDR2 YYEEEE, per germline. Trimming removed 4 bases from V and 6 bases from J; junction bases left unmatched: 13. This CDR3 has 16 residues. The CDR3 spells CASSSISGTVGNEQFF. Here the CDR3 DNA reads TGTGCCAGCAGCAGCATATCCGGGACAGTGGGCAATGAGCAGTTCTTC.

This clonotype was seen many times. The chain combines TRBV24-1 with TRBJ2-3; the match to TRBD2 covers 7 bases. In germline, CDR1 is KGHDR, CDR2 SFDVKD. V trimming: 3 bases; J trimming: 2 bases; junction bases outside the gene matches: 7. The CDR3 has 16 amino acids. The CDR3 DNA is TGTGCCACCAGTGATGCCCTAGCGGCCCCCACAGATACGCAGTATTTT. Amino acid sequence: CATSDALAAPTDTQYF.

The chain uses TRBV2 and TRBJ1-5; TRBD1 agrees at 7 bases. The germline CDR1 and CDR2 sequences are SNHLY and FYNNEI. The CDR3 is 14 amino acids. Trimming cost V 4 bases and J 8 bases; bases outside gene matches: 8. CDR3 bases: TGTGCCAGCAGTGGGACAGGCGGGGGGGAGCCCCAGCATTTT. This encodes CASSGTGGGEPQHF.

The chain links TRBV5-1 to TRBJ2-5, with TRBD2 identical over 15 bases. V lost 4 bases to trimming and J lost 5 bases; unmatched junction nucleotides: 6. The germline gives CDR1 SGHRS, CDR2 YFSETQ. The CDR3 runs to 16 residues. The chain's CDR3 is CASSPGTSGRWETQYF. CDR3 nucleotide sequence: TGCGCCAGCAGCCCCGGGACTAGCGGGAGGTGGGAGACCCAGTACTTC.

This clonotype came up many times. The chain recombines TRBV29-1 with TRBJ2-7, with D possibly called TRBD1 or TRBD2 (5 bases each). CDR3 length: 12 residues. Per the germline V gene, CDR1 is SQVTM and CDR2 is ANQGSEA. Trimming took off 4 bases at V and 7 bases at J, with 14 bases between the two ends. The CDR3 DNA is TGCAGCGTTGTTCTCGGGGCGCGGGAGCAGTACTTC. Protein: CSVVLGAREQYF.

This clonotype occurred a few times. V is TRBV7-6 and J is TRBJ2-1; 13 bases map to TRBD2. The CDR3 covers 15 residues. Germline CDR1 and CDR2: SGHVS and FNYEAQ. After removal of 5 bases from V and 8 bases from J, the junction contained 6 bases not matched to a gene. The CDR3 protein is CASSARTSGSYEQFF. In DNA, the CDR3 is TGTGCCAGCAGCGCACGGACTAGCGGGAGCTATGAGCAGTTCTTC.

J is TRBJ2-3 and V is TRBV20-1; D is undetermined. V was cut by 0 bases and J by 6 bases, with 7 bases left in between. Germline V gene sequence: CDR1 DFQATT, CDR2 SNEGSKA (reference sequence). The CDR3 length is 12 residues. Here the CDR3 DNA reads TGCAGTGCTAGAGATTTGGGGGATACGCAGTATTTT. As protein: CSARDLGDTQYF.

The CDR3 nucleotides are TGTGCCAGCCACCACAGGGGGTCGAGGCAGCCCCAGCATTTT. This codes for CASHHRGSRQPQHF. This chain connects TRBV5-6 to TRBJ1-5, with 8 positions matching TRBD1. From germline, CDR1 is SGHDT and CDR2 YYEEEE. This CDR3 is 14 amino acids long. The junction had 10 bases not matched to a gene; V was cut back by 7 bases and J by 7 bases.

CDR3 region: CSVEPTLQGRSYEQYF. CDR3 DNA: TGCAGCGTTGAGCCCACCTTACAGGGTAGATCCTACGAGCAGTACTTC. This sequence joins TRBV29-1 and TRBJ2-7, with D perhaps matching TRBD1 (6 bases). Germline CDR1 reads SQVTM; CDR2 reads ANQGSEA. The ends were cut back, 3 bases at V and 1 base at J, with 19 bases in the middle. The CDR3 is 16 residues long.

This clonotype was recorded many times. The chain couples TRBV7-2 to TRBJ2-1; 8 positions agree with TRBD2. The germline V gene has CDR1 SGHTA and CDR2 FQGNSA. The CDR3 covers 12 residues. V lost 1 base and J lost 10; bases outside the gene matches: 0. The CDR3 DNA reads as TGTGCCAGCAGCTTAGGCGGGGGGGAGCAGTTCTTC. Translating gives CASSLGGGEQFF.

This clonotype was counted between two and nine times. The chain links TRBV28 to TRBJ2-5, with D perhaps TRBD1 (5 bases). The CDR3 runs to 15 residues. V shed 3 bases and J shed 4 bases, with 15 bases lying between them. Germline V lookup: CDR1 MDHEN, CDR2 SYDVKM. The CDR3 nucleotides read TGTGCCAGCAGTTTCCTTTCAGGGTCCCGAGAGACCCAGTACTTC. Protein sequence: CASSFLSGSRETQYF.

This clonotype was seen many times. This CDR3 is CSARDTNQPQHF. CDR3 sequence (DNA): TGCAGTGCTAGAGATACAAATCAGCCCCAGCATTTT. The gene calls are TRBV20-1 and TRBJ1-5, with no clear D. The germline CDR1 and CDR2 sequences are DFQATT and SNEGSKA (reference sequence). CDR3 length: 12 residues. V gave up 0 bases and J gave up 4 bases, with 4 bases separating them.

This clonotype was recorded many times. The chain is built from TRBV12-3 or TRBV12-4 and TRBJ1-2, with TRBD1 matching 7 bases. The CDR3 has 15 residues. Unmatched junction bases numbered 11, after V lost 7 bases and J lost 3 bases. For the CDR3, the DNA is TGTGCCAGCATTGCTATAGGGGGACAGCACTATGGCTACACCTTC. Amino acid sequence: CASIAIGGQHYGYTF.

This clonotype was seen only a few times. The chain couples TRBV7-6 to TRBJ2-2; perhaps TRBD1 as D (5 bases). Germline V lookup: CDR1 SGHVS, CDR2 FNYEAQ. Trimming stripped 2 bases from V and 2 bases from J, with 18 bases between. CDR3 length: 18 residues. CDR3 DNA sequence: TGTGCCAGCAGCTTAAATTCGAACAGACAGAGCAACACCGGGGAGCTGTTTTTT. It specifies CASSLNSNRQSNTGELFF.